The TCR beta chain described here comes from a study of cytomegalovirus exposure and HLA in healthy donors. Study at large: Out of around 360 genotyped donors, about 84% belonged to the Caucasian-associated ancestry cluster. The study, taken as a whole, reports: Altogether, around 160 TCR beta chains were recorded as cytomegalovirus-associated.

The PCR was carried out with 60 Vbeta primers and 13 Jbeta primers. This table comes from immunoSEQ multiplex PCR, and its TCRdb copy is limited to in-frame clones, with some not included. This sample has tens of thousands of clones, with 78% found just once. Regarding this clone: Its antigen remains unidentified.

Germline V gene data show CDR1 as MNHEY and CDR2 as SMNVEV (reference sequence). Losses at the gene ends were 11 bases for V and 2 bases for J; bases not matched to a gene: 7. CDR3 length: 13 residues. The rearrangement links TRBV27 to TRBJ2-7; 9 bases map to TRBD2. This receptor was obtained from a man aged 35 to 55 in good health and CMV-seronegative. The sample taken for sequencing was PBMCs. DNA for the CDR3: TGTGCCTCTTCTCGCGGGGGGGCCTACGAGCAGTACTTC. Amino acid sequence: CASSRGGAYEQYF.